This is a list of T cell receptor beta chains from one sample in a study of T cell repertoires in cytomegalovirus infection. TCRdb fed the reads into MiXCR, producing one record per CDR3 protein. This sample has 200,000 to 300,000 distinct CDR3 sequences, with 9.1% found just once. Material: PBMCs. Source of these receptors: a human donor in good health (CMV status not recorded). Some clones in this sample may be carry-over from other donors' samples. The CDR3 runs from the conserved cysteine through the conserved F or W. The D gene is left open where the match is weak. Size is stated as once, few, many or a size class.

d_gene: NA; j_gene: TRBJ1-1; v_gene: TRBV30; abundance: few; CDR3aa: CAWSVPKNTEAFF; CDR3nt: TGTGCCTGGAGTGTACCTAAGAACACTGAAGCTTTCTTT
d_gene: NA; j_gene: TRBJ2-7; v_gene: TRBV7-2; abundance: many; CDR3aa: CASSYTRDKYEQYF; CDR3nt: TGTGCCAGCAGCTACACCCGGGACAAATACGAGCAGTACTTC
d_gene: NA; j_gene: TRBJ1-1; v_gene: TRBV28; abundance: many; CDR3aa: CASRRAGPNTEAFF; CDR3nt: TGTGCCAGCAGACGGGCAGGGCCGAACACTGAAGCTTTCTTT
d_gene: TRBD1; j_gene: TRBJ1-2; v_gene: TRBV3-1; abundance: few; CDR3aa: CASSQVVTGVYGYTF; CDR3nt: TGTGCCAGCAGCCAAGTGGTGACAGGGGTCTATGGCTACACCTTC
d_gene: NA; j_gene: TRBJ1-3; v_gene: TRBV6-5; abundance: many; CDR3aa: CASSYSSSPGFGNTIYF; CDR3nt: TGTGCCAGCAGTTACTCGAGCAGTCCGGGGTTCGGAAACACCATATATTTT
d_gene: NA; j_gene: TRBJ2-3; v_gene: TRBV7-6; abundance: many; CDR3aa: CASSLAGLGLADTQYF; CDR3nt: TGTGCCAGCAGCTTAGCAGGGTTAGGACTGGCAGATACGCAGTATTTT
d_gene: NA; j_gene: TRBJ1-6; v_gene: TRBV12-3/TRBV12-4; abundance: many; CDR3aa: CASKGTVDSPLHF; CDR3nt: TGTGCCAGCAAGGGGACCGTTGATTCACCCCTCCACTTT
d_gene: TRBD1; j_gene: TRBJ2-3; v_gene: TRBV5-4; abundance: many; CDR3aa: CASSLPGQDPTDTQYF; CDR3nt: TGTGCCAGCAGCTTGCCGGGACAGGACCCCACAGATACGCAGTATTTT
d_gene: NA; j_gene: TRBJ1-1; v_gene: TRBV18; abundance: many; CDR3aa: CASSPPGTPFMAFF; CDR3nt: TGTGCCAGCTCACCACCAGGGACCCCCTTTATGGCTTTCTTT
d_gene: NA; j_gene: TRBJ1-3; v_gene: TRBV7-2; abundance: many; CDR3aa: CASSPRASGNTIYF; CDR3nt: TGTGCCAGCAGCCCCCGTGCTTCTGGAAACACCATATATTTT
d_gene: TRBD2; j_gene: TRBJ2-5; v_gene: TRBV29-1; abundance: many; CDR3aa: CSVLAATQETQYF; CDR3nt: TGCAGCGTGCTAGCGGCTACCCAAGAGACCCAGTACTTC
d_gene: TRBD1; j_gene: TRBJ1-5; v_gene: TRBV7-2; abundance: few; CDR3aa: CASSQMTGGFNQPQHF; CDR3nt: TGTGCCAGCAGCCAAATGACAGGGGGATTCAATCAGCCCCAGCATTTT